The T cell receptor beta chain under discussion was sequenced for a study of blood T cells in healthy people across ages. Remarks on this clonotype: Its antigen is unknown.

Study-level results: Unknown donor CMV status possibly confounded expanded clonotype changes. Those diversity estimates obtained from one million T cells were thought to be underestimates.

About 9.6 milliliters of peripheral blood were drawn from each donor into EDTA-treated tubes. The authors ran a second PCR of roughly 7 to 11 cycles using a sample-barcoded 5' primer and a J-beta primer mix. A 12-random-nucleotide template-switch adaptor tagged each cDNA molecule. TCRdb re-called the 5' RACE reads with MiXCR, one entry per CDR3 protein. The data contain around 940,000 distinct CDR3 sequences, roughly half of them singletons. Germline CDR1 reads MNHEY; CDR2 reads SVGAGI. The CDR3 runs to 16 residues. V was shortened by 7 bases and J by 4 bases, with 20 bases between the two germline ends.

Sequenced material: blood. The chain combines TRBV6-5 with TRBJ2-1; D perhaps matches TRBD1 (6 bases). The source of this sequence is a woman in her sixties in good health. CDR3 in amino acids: CASKELPSGEYNEQFF. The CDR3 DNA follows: TGTGCCAGCAAGGAGCTGCCTTCAGGGGAGTACAATGAGCAGTTCTTC.